This T cell receptor beta chain was profiled in a study of blood T cell repertoires in COVID-19. Study overall: Material from acute and convalescent COVID-19 was sourced from the United States, Italy and Spain.

V was clipped by 2 bases and J by 5 bases; unmatched bases: 5. Germline CDR1 is SGHNT and CDR2 is YYREEE (reference sequence). The CDR3 consists of 14 residues. Authors' methods: Reference gene primer amplification gave estimated nucleated cell counts. Produced via immunoSEQ multiplex PCR; TCRdb's table is partial and in-frame only. The V and J calls and the clone size are those of that table, but D and trimming were determined from the DNA. The sample yields 65,000 to 85,000 clones, around nine tenths seen once. The V call is TRBV5-4, the J call TRBJ2-5, with TRBD2 matching 8 bases. The specimen sequenced was peripheral blood. The origin of this receptor is a woman in her late teens or twenties with acute or convalescent COVID-19. The CDR3 region is CASSLAGEGETQYF. CDR3 coding DNA: TGTGCCAGCAGCTTAGCGGGAGAGGGGGAGACCCAGTACTTC. The entire variable domain, with the rest obtained from reference TRBV5-4 and TRBJ2-5, is as follows: ETGVTQSPTHLIKTRGQQVTLRCSSQSGHNTVSWYQQALGQGPQFIFQYYREEENGRGNFPPRFSGLQFPNYSSELNVNALELDDSALYLCASSLAGEGETQYFGPGTRLLVL.